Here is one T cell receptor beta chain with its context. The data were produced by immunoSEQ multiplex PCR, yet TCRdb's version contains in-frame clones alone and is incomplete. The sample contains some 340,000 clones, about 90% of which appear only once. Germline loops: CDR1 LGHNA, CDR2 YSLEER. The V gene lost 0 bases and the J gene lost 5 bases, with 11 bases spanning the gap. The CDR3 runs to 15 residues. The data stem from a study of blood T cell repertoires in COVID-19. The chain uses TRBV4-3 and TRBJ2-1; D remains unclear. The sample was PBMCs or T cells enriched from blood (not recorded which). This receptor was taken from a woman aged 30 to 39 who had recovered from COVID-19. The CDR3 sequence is CASSQEPATNNEQFF. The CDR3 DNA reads TGCGCCAGCAGCCAAGAACCAGCGACGAACAATGAGCAGTTCTTC.